This T cell receptor (beta chain) was retrieved from a study of blood T cell repertoires in COVID-19. Generated by immunoSEQ multiplex PCR, the TCRdb table keeps only in-frame clones and is missing some. Among fewer than 250,000 clones listed, around four fifths were seen once. Enrollment of patients from Seattle took place during active infection, with longitudinal follow-up. Trimming removed 3 bases from V and 9 bases from J, with 19 bases in between. This CDR3 spans 16 amino acids. Germline V gene sequence: CDR1 SGHDT, CDR2 YYEEEE. V gene TRBV5-6 combines with J gene TRBJ1-6; weak D call: TRBD1 (6 bases). This sequence was found in a woman older than 75 with COVID-19, enrolled during active disease. Sequencing input: peripheral blood. The CDR3 DNA reads TGTGCCAGCAGCTCTGAGACAGGTCGTTTTGGTTCACCCCTCCACTTT. Residues: CASSSETGRFGSPLHF.